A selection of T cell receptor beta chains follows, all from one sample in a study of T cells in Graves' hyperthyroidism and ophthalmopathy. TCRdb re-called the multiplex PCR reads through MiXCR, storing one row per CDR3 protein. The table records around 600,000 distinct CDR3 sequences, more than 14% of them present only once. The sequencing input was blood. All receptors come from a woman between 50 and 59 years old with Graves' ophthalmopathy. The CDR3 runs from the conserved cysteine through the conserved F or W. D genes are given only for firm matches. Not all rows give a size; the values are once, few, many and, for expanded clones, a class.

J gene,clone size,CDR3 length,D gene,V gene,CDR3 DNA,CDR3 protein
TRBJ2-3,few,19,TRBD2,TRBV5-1,TGCGCCAGCAGCTTGGTACTGAGCGGGAGGGCTCTGGGAACAGATACGCAGTATTTT,CASSLVLSGRALGTDTQYF
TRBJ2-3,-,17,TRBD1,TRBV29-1,TGCAGCGTTGTCGCCGGGACAGGGGCCCCTAGCACAGATACGCAGTATTTT,CSVVAGTGAPSTDTQYF
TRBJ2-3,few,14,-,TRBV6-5,TGTGCCAGCAGTTATCTTCTCAGCACAGATACGCAGTATTTT,CASSYLLSTDTQYF
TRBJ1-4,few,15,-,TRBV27,TGTGCCAGCAGTCCTACGCGCTGGGGTAATGAAAAACTGTTTTTT,CASSPTRWGNEKLFF
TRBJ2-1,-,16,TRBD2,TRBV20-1,TGCAGTGCTAGAGAAGGTAGCGGGAGTTTCGACAATGAGCAGTTCTTC,CSAREGSGSFDNEQFF
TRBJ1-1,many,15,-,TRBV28,TGTGCCAGCATCCCCCCCCAGGGCCTGGACACTGAAGCTTTCTTT,CASIPPQGLDTEAFF
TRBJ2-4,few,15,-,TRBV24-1,TGTGCCACACAGGGTTCCCCCTTAGCCAAAAACATTCAGTACTTC,CATQGSPLAKNIQYF
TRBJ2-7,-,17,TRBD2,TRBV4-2,TGTGCCAGCAGCCAAGATATGTTAGCGGGGGCATCCTACGAGCAGTACTTC,CASSQDMLAGASYEQYF
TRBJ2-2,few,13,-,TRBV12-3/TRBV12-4,TGTGCCACCGCCGGAAGAACGACCGGGGAGCTGTTTTTT,CATAGRTTGELFF
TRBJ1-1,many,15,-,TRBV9,TGTGCCAGCAGCGCTGGGGGGAGGATGAACACTGAAGCTTTCTTT,CASSAGGRMNTEAFF
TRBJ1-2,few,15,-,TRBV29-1,TGCAGCGCTCGATCACAGGGAGGGGGATATTATGGCTACACCTTC,CSARSQGGGYYGYTF
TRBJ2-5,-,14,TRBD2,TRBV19,TGTGCCAGTAGTCTTTCGGGGGGGCGGCAGACCCAGTACTTC,CASSLSGGRQTQYF
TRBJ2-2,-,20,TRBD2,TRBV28,TGTGCCAGCAGCTCCCCCAACCCATATGGCGGGAGGCGTGACACCGGGGAGCTGTTTTTT,CASSSPNPYGGRRDTGELFF
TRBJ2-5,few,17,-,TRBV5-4,TGTGCCAGCAGCTTGGTGGGTCTTTCTTCTTTGGGGGAGACCCAGTACTTC,CASSLVGLSSLGETQYF
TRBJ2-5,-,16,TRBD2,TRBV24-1,TGTGCCACCAGTGGACGGACTAGCGGGAATGGGGAGACCCAGTACTTC,CATSGRTSGNGETQYF
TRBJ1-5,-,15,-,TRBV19,TGTGCCAGTAGTATAGCGGGCAGGGGCAATCAGCCCCAGCATTTT,CASSIAGRGNQPQHF
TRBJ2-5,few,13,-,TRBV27,TGTGCCAGCAGAGCCACAGGGCGAGAGACCCAGTACTTC,CASRATGRETQYF
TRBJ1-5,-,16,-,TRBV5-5,TGTGCCAGCAATCGTATGGGGGGCGAAAGCAATCAGCCCCAGCATTTT,CASNRMGGESNQPQHF
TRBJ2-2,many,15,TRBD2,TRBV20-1,TGCAGTGCTAGGGCGAGCGGGAGGGACACCGGGGAGCTGTTTTTT,CSARASGRDTGELFF
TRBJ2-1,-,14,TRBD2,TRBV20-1,TGCAGTGCTAGAAATACTAGCGGGCCAGATGAGCAGTTCTTC,CSARNTSGPDEQFF
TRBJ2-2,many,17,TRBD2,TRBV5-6,TGTGCCAGCAGCTTGGACGACAGCGGGGCAGGGACCGGGGAGCTGTTTTTT,CASSLDDSGAGTGELFF
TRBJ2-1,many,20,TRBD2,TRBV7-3,TGTGCCAGCAGCTTAAGTGGCGGGGGGACTAGCGGGAGCGGTTACAATGAGCAGTTCTTC,CASSLSGGGTSGSGYNEQFF
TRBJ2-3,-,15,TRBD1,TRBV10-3,TGTGCCATCAGGAAACAGGGGGCGAGCACAGATACGCAGTATTTT,CAIRKQGASTDTQYF
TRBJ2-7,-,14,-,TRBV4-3,TGCGCCAGCAGCGCAGGGGATCGGGACTACGAGCAGTACTTC,CASSAGDRDYEQYF
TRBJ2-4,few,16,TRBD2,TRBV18,TGTGCCAGCTCACCGGTAGCGGGGGGGGCCAAAAACATTCAGTACTTC,CASSPVAGGAKNIQYF
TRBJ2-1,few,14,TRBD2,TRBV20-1,TGCAGTGCTCCTAGCGGGAGGGCGGTCAATGAGCAGTTCTTC,CSAPSGRAVNEQFF
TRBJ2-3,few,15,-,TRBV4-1,TGCGCCAGCAGCCGGGGGGCCCTGTCCTTGGATACGCAGTATTTT,CASSRGALSLDTQYF
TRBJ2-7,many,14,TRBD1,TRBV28,TGTGCCAGCATCCCGGGACAGGTCACTTACGAGCAGTACTTC,CASIPGQVTYEQYF
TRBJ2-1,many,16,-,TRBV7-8,TGTGCCAGCAGCTTAGACCTGCAGAGCTCCTACAATGAGCAGTTCTTC,CASSLDLQSSYNEQFF
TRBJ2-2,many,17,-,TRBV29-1,TGCAGCGTTGGAGGGACCTCTCGCGGGATGATCACCGGGGAGCTGTTTTTT,CSVGGTSRGMITGELFF
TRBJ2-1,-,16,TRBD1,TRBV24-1,TGTGCCACCAGTGATACAGGGGATTTCCCAATCAATGAGCAGTTCTTC,CATSDTGDFPINEQFF
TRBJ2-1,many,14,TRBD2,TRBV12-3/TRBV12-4,TGTGCCAGCAGTCGGACTAGCTTTTACAATGAGCAGTTCTTC,CASSRTSFYNEQFF
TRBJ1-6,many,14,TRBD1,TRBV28,TGTGCCACCATGGACAGGGGCAATAATTCACCCCTCCACTTT,CATMDRGNNSPLHF
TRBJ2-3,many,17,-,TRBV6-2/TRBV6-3,TGTGCCAGCAGTTACTCTGCCTGGACTCTGAGCACAGATACGCAGTATTTT,CASSYSAWTLSTDTQYF
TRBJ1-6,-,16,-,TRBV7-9,TGTGCCAGCAGCCCCCAGTCGAGCTCCTATAATTCACCCCTCCACTTT,CASSPQSSSYNSPLHF
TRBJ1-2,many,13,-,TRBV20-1,TGCAGTGCTAGAGCACAGCCAGACTATGGCTACACCTTC,CSARAQPDYGYTF
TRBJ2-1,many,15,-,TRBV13,TGTGCCAGCAGCTTAATTGGGACAAGATACAATGAGCAGTTCTTC,CASSLIGTRYNEQFF
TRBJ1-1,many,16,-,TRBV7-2,TGTGCCAGCAGCTTAACGACAGGCCGTCGGGACACTGAAGCTTTCTTT,CASSLTTGRRDTEAFF
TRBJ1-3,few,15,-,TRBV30,TGTGCCTGGATGCGGGGATTTGACTCTGGAAACACCATATATTTT,CAWMRGFDSGNTIYF
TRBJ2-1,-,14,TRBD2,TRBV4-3,TGCGCCAGCAGCCTTCGGACTAGCGTTGATGAGCAGTTCTTC,CASSLRTSVDEQFF
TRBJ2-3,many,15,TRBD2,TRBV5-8,TGTGCCAGCAGCCAGCGGACTAGCGGCACAGATACGCAGTATTTT,CASSQRTSGTDTQYF
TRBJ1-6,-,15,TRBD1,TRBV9,TGTGCCAGCAGCACGACAGGGGGTTGGGATTCACCCCTCCACTTT,CASSTTGGWDSPLHF
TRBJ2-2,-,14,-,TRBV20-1,TGCAGTGCCCGAGGGACACCCTACACCGGGGAGCTGTTTTTT,CSARGTPYTGELFF
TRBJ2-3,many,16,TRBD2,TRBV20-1,TGCAGTGCTGCGACCCCAACTAGCGCAAGCACAGATACGCAGTATTTT,CSAATPTSASTDTQYF
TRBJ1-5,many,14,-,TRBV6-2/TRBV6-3,TGTGCCAGCAGTTACTTCAAGACTCATCAGCCCCAGCATTTT,CASSYFKTHQPQHF
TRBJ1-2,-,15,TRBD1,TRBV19,TGTGCCAGTAGTATAGGAGGACAGGGGAGTCGTGGCTACACCTTC,CASSIGGQGSRGYTF
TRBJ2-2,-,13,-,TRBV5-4,TGTGCCAGCAGCTTCCACACCACCGGGGAGCTGTTTTTT,CASSFHTTGELFF
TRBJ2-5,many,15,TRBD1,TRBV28,TGTGCCAGCAGTTTACAGGGACAGGGGCCAGAGACCCAGTACTTC,CASSLQGQGPETQYF
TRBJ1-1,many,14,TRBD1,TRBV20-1,TGCAGTGCTAGAGATGCGGGACAGGGGTGGGAAGCTTTCTTT,CSARDAGQGWEAFF
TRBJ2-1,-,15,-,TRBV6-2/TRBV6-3,TGTGCCAGCAGCACCTTAGCGGAGCCCTACAATGAGCAGTTCTTC,CASSTLAEPYNEQFF
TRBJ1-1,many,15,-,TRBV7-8,TGTGCCAGCAGCACGACCGGGGGCATGGGGACTGAAGCTTTCTTT,CASSTTGGMGTEAFF
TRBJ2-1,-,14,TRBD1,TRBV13,TGTGCCAGCACCGGGACAGGGTCCAATAATGAGCAGTTCTTC,CASTGTGSNNEQFF
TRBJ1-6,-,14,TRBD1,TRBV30,TGTGCCTGGAGCTTAAACAGGGGCGGTTCACCCCTCCACTTT,CAWSLNRGGSPLHF
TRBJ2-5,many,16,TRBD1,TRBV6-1,TGTGCCAGCACTTTGGGCGGGACAGGGGGCGTCGAGACCCAGTACTTC,CASTLGGTGGVETQYF
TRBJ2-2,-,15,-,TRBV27,TGTGCCAGCAGCTCCGGGACGAACTTTACTGGGGAGCTGTTTTTT,CASSSGTNFTGELFF
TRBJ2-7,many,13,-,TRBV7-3,TGTGCCAGCAGCACCAGCCCGGTCGGAGAGCAGTACTTC,CASSTSPVGEQYF
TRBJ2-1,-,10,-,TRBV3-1,TGTGCCAGCAGCCAGAAGGAGCAGTTCTTC,CASSQKEQFF